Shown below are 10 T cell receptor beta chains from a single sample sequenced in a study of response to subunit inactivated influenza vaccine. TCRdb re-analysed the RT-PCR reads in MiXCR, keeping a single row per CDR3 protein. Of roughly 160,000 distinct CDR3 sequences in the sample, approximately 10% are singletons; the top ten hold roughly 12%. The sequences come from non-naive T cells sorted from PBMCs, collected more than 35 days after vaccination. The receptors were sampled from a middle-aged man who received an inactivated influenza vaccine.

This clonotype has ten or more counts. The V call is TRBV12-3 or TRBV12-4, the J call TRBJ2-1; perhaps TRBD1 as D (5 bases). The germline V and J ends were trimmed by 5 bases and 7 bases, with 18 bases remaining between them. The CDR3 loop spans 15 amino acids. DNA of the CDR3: TGTGCCAGCAGTGCGACAGTGTCGATAATTAATGAGCAGTTCTTC. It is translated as CASSATVSIINEQFF.

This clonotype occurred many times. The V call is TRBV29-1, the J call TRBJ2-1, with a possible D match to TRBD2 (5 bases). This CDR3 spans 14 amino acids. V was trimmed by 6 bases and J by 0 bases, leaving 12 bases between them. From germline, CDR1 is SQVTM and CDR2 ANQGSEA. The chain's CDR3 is CSVPRRGSYNEQFF. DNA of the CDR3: TGCAGCGTCCCCCGACGGGGCTCCTACAATGAGCAGTTCTTC.

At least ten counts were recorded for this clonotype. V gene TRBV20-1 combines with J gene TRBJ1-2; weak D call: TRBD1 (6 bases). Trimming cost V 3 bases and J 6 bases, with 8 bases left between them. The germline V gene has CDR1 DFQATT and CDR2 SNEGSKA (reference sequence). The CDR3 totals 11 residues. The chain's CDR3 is CSASYRDGYTF. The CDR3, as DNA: TGCAGTGCTAGTTACAGGGATGGCTACACCTTC.

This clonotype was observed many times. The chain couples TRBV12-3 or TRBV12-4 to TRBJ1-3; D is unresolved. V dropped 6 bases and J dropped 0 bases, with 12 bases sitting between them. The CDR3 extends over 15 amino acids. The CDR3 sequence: CASSHSTVSGNTIYF. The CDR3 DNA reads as TGTGCCAGCAGCCACTCAACGGTCTCTGGAAACACCATATATTTT.

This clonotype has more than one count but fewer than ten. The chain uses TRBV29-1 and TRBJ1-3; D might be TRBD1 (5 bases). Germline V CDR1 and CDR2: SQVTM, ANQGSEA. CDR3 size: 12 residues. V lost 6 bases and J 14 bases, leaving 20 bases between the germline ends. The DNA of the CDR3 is TGCAGCGTCAACTTGGACACGCAACGTCTATATTTT. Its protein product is CSVNLDTQRLYF.

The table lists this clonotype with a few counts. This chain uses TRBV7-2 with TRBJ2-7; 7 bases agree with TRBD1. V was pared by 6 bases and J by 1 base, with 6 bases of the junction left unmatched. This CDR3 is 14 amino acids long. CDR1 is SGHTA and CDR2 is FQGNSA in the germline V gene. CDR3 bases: TGTGCCAGCAGGACGGCAGGGGGATCCTACGAGCAGTACTTC. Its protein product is CASRTAGGSYEQYF.

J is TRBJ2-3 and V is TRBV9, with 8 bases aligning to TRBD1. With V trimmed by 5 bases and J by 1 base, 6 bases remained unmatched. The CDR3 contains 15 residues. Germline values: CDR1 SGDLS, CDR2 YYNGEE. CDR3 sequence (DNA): TGTGCCAGCAGGGGGGGACAGGAACGCACAGATACGCAGTATTTT. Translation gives CASRGGQERTDTQYF.

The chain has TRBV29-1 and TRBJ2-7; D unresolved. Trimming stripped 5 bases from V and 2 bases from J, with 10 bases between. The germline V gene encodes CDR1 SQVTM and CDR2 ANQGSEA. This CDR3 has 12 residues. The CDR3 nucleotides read TGCAGCGTTCGGGCCGGTCCCTACGAGCAGTACTTC. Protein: CSVRAGPYEQYF.

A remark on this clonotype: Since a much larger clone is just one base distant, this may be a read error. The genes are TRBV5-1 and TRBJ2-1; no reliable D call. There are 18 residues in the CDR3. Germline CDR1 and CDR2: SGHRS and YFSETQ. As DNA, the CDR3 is TGCGCCATCAGCTTGGCTCGCCGGGCGGAAAGCTCCTACAATGAGCAGTTCTTC. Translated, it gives CAISLARRAESSYNEQFF.

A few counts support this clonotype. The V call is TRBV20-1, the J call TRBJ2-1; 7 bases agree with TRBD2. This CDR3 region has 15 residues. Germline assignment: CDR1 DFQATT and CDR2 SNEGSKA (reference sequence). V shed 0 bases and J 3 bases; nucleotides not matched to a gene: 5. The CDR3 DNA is TGCAGTGCTAGAGATCTAGCGGACCACTACAATGAGCAGTTCTTC. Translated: CSARDLADHYNEQFF.